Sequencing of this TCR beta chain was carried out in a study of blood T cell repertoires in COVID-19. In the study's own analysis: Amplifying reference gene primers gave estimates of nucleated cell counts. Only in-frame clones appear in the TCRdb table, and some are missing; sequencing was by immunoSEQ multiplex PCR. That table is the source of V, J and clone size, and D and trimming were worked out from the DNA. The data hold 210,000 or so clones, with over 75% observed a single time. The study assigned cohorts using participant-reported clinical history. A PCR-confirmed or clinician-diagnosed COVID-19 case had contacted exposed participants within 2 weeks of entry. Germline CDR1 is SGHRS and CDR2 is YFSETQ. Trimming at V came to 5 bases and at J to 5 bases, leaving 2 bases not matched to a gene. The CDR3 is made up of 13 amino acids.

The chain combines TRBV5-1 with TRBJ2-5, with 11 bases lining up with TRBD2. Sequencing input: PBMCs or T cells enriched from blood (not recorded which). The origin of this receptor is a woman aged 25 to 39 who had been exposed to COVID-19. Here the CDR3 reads CASRLAGVETQYF. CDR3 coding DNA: TGCGCCAGCAGACTAGCGGGAGTGGAGACCCAGTACTTC.